Presented here are 14 T cell receptor beta chains from one specimen sequenced in a study of CD8 T cells in Susac syndrome. Random hexamers were used to reverse transcribe about 0.5 to 1 ug of RNA. TCRdb re-analysed the immunoSEQ multiplex PCR reads in MiXCR, keeping a single row per CDR3 protein. The sample has about 210,000 distinct CDR3 sequences; 95% are singletons. Material: CD4+ T cells from PBMCs. The receptors derive from a human donor with multiple sclerosis.

This chain uses TRBV6-5 with TRBJ2-3, with D unclear. The CDR3 loop spans 15 amino acids. Trimming took 6 bases from V and 0 from J, leaving 13 bases between them. From germline, CDR1 is MNHEY and CDR2 SVGAGI. The CDR3 region is CASRLMATSTDTQYF. CDR3 DNA sequence: TGTGCCAGCAGACTAATGGCAACTAGCACAGATACGCAGTATTTT.

The V and J genes are TRBV5-1 and TRBJ1-2, with 9 bases that match TRBD1. The CDR3 runs to 15 residues. The germline gives CDR1 SGHRS, CDR2 YFSETQ. Trimming cost V 4 bases and J 4 bases; bases outside gene matches: 8. CDR3 residues: CASSLDRGFGYGYTF. CDR3 DNA sequence: TGCGCCAGCAGCCTAGACAGGGGGTTTGGCTATGGCTACACCTTC.

This chain uses TRBV29-1 with TRBJ2-5, with D uncertain. CDR3 size: 11 residues. Germline assignment: CDR1 SQVTM and CDR2 ANQGSEA. V was cut by 5 bases and J by 3 bases, with 7 bases left in between. DNA of the CDR3: TGCAGCGTTCGGGCAGAAGAGACCCAGTACTTC. As protein: CSVRAEETQYF.

The gene calls are TRBV20-1 and TRBJ2-1, with no clear D. Germline V gene data show CDR1 as DFQATT and CDR2 as SNEGSKA (reference sequence). The CDR3 is 15 amino acids. Trimming cost V 0 bases and J 3 bases, with 12 bases left between them. In DNA, the CDR3 is TGCAGTGCTAGAGACGTGGAGAGGATCTACAATGAGCAGTTCTTC. Encoded protein: CSARDVERIYNEQFF.

V gene TRBV7-9 combines with J gene TRBJ2-7, with TRBD1 as a possible D gene (6 bases). This CDR3 is built from 18 residues. From germline, CDR1 is SEHNR and CDR2 FQNEAQ (reference sequence). V lost 7 bases, J lost 6 bases, and 31 bases lay in between. The CDR3 region is CASIQSVRGPLNSSEQYF. The DNA for the CDR3 is TGTGCCAGCATCCAGTCGGTCAGGGGCCCCCTTAATTCATCCGAGCAGTACTTC.

The chain recombines TRBV2 with TRBJ2-1; D perhaps matches TRBD2 (6 bases). CDR1 and CDR2 (germline): SNHLY, FYNNEI. V was cut by 7 bases and J by 8 bases, with 18 bases left in between. This CDR3 contains 14 residues. Written as DNA, the CDR3 is TGTGCCAGCAATCGGGGGACCCTCTGGGATGAGCAGTTCTTC. Translation gives CASNRGTLWDEQFF.

The chain employs TRBV30 and TRBJ1-2, with D possibly being TRBD1 (5 bases). The germline V gene has CDR1 GTSNPN and CDR2 SVGIG (reference sequence). The CDR3 contains 16 residues. V dropped 3 bases and J dropped 5 bases, with 22 bases sitting between them. CDR3 protein: CAWRDDGRVKWYGYTF. CDR3 bases: TGTGCCTGGAGGGATGACGGCAGGGTGAAATGGTATGGCTACACCTTC.

The CDR3 region is CSTSGGSYNEQFF. CDR3 nucleotide sequence: TGCAGCACTAGCGGGGGTTCCTACAATGAGCAGTTCTTC. The genes are TRBV29-1 and TRBJ2-1, with TRBD2 matching 11 bases. Germline V gene lookup returns CDR1 SQVTM and CDR2 ANQGSEA. The CDR3 is made up of 13 amino acids. After removal of 8 bases from V and 1 base from J, the junction contained 1 base not matched to a gene.

The gene calls are TRBV30 and TRBJ2-3, with a possible D match to TRBD2 (5 bases). Trimming left V 1 base short and J 3 bases short, with 11 bases between. The CDR3 runs 14 residues. Per germline, CDR1 GTSNPN and CDR2 SVGIG (reference sequence). CDR3 bases: TGTGCCTGGAGTGCCGTCACTAGGACAGATACGCAGTATTTT. Residues: CAWSAVTRTDTQYF.

This chain uses TRBV7-9 with TRBJ2-1; no firm D call. The V end lost 6 bases, the J end lost 9 bases, and 9 bases lay between the germline ends. There are 11 residues in the CDR3. Germline V gene data show CDR1 as SEHNR and CDR2 as FQNEAQ (reference sequence). CDR3 nucleotide sequence: TGTGCCAGCAGTATAAGTATTGAGCAGTTCTTC. This translates into CASSISIEQFF.

V gene TRBV9 combines with J gene TRBJ2-7; weak D call: TRBD1 (6 bases). This CDR3 spans 13 amino acids. The V and J ends lost 3 bases and 2 bases respectively, with 9 bases between them. CDR1 SGDLS and CDR2 YYNGEE come from the germline V gene. The CDR3 is CASSEQGAYEQYF. The CDR3 nucleotides are TGTGCCAGCAGCGAACAGGGAGCCTACGAGCAGTACTTC.

V gene TRBV7-8 combines with J gene TRBJ2-1; 7 bases map to TRBD1. Germline values: CDR1 SGHVS, CDR2 FQNEAQ. CDR3 length equals 12 residues. The V gene end was trimmed by 1 base and the J gene end by 13 bases; junction bases not matched to a gene: 4. CDR3 coding DNA: TGTGCCAGCAGCTTAGAGACAGGGTCACAGTTCTTC. Translation gives CASSLETGSQFF.

The chain carries TRBV20-1 and TRBJ2-3, with 7 bases aligning to TRBD1. The CDR3 runs 15 residues. Germline V gene sequence: CDR1 DFQATT, CDR2 SNEGSKA (reference sequence). In nucleotides, the CDR3 is TGCAGCCCTCTAGGGACAGCCCACGGCACAGATACGCAGTATTTT. Protein: CSPLGTAHGTDTQYF.

This rearrangement joins TRBV7-9 to TRBJ1-2; no clear D. The ends were cut back, 4 bases at V and 4 bases at J, with 7 bases in the middle. CDR1 and CDR2 from the germline V gene are SEHNR and FQNEAQ (reference sequence). The CDR3 has 12 residues. CDR3 sequence reads: CASSWPGYGYTF. CDR3 in DNA: TGTGCCAGCAGCTGGCCCGGCTATGGCTACACCTTC.